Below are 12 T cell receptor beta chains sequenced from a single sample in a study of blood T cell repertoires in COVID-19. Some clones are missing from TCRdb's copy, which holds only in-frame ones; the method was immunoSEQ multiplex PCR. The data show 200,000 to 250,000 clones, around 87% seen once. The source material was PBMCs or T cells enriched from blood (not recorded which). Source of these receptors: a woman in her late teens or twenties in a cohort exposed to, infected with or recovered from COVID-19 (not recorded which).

The CDR3 nucleotides are TGTGCCATCTCGGGAGCCGGGGAGCTGTTTTTT. It codes for CAISGAGELFF. The chain combines TRBV10-3 with TRBJ2-2; possibly TRBD2 for D (6 bases). CDR3 length: 11 residues. Trimming shortened V by 8 bases and J by 6 bases, and 7 bases separated the two germline ends. Germline-derived CDR1 and CDR2 are ENHRY and SYGVKD.

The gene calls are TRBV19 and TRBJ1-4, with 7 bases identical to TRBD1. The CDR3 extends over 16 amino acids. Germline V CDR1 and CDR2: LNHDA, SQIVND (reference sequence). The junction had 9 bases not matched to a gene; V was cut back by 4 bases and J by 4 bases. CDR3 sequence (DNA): TGTGCCAGTAGTACCCTTTTGACAGGGTTTAATGAAAAACTGTTTTTT. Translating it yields CASSTLLTGFNEKLFF.

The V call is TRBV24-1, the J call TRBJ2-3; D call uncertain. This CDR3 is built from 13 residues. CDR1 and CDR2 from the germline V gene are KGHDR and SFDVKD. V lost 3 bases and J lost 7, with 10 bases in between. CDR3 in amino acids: CATSDPLTYTQYF. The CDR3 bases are TGTGCCACCAGTGATCCGCTGACATATACGCAGTATTTT.

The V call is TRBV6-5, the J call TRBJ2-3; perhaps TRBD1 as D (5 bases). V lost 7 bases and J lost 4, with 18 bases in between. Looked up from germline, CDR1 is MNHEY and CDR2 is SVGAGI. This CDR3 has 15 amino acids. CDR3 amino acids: CASNPRWQGSDTQYF. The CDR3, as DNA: TGTGCCAGCAACCCTAGGTGGCAGGGCTCAGATACGCAGTATTTT.

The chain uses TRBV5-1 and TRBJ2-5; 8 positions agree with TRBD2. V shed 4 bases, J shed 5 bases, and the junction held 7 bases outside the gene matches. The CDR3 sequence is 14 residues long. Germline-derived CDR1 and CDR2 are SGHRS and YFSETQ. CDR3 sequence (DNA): TGCGCCAGCAGCCTTGGGACTAGACGTGAGACCCAGTACTTC. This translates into CASSLGTRRETQYF.

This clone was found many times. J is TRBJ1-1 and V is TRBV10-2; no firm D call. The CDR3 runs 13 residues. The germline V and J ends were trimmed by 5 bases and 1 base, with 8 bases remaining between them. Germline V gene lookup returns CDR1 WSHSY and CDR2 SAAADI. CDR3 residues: CASSLRENTEAFF. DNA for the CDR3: TGCGCCAGCAGTCTCCGCGAGAACACTGAAGCTTTCTTT.

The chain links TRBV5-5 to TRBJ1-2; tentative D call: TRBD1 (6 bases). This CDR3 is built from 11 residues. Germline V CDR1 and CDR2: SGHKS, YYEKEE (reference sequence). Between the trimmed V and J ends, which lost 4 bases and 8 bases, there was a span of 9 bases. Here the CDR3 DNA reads TGTGCCAGCAGCCATACAGGGGGCTACACCTTC. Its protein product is CASSHTGGYTF.

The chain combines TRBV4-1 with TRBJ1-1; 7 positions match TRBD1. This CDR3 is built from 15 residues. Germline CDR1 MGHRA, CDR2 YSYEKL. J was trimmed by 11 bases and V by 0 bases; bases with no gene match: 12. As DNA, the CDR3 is TGCGCCAGCAGCCAAGATGGGAATAATGACAGGGTGGCTTTCTTT. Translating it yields CASSQDGNNDRVAFF.

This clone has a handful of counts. The CDR3 DNA sequence: TGTGCCAGCAGTTTATTTGGCGGGAGGGGGGAGAATGAGCAGTTCTTC. Its translation is CASSLFGGRGENEQFF. The chain employs TRBV28 and TRBJ2-1; 9 bases are shared with TRBD2. The CDR3 spans 16 residues. Losses at the gene ends were 1 base for V and 7 bases for J; bases not matched to a gene: 8. Germline V gene lookup returns CDR1 MDHEN and CDR2 SYDVKM.

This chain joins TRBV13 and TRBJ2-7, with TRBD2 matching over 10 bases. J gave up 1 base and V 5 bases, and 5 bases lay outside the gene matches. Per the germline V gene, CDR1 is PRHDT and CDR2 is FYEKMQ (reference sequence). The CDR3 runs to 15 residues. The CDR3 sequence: CASSSGLAASYEQYF. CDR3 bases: TGTGCCAGCAGCAGCGGACTAGCGGCGTCCTACGAGCAGTACTTC.

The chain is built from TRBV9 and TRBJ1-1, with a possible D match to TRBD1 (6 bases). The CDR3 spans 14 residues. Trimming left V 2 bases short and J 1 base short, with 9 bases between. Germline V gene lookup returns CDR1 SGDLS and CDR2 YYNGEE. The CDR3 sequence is CASSVSGENTEAFF. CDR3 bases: TGTGCCAGCAGCGTTTCAGGGGAGAACACTGAAGCTTTCTTT.

CDR3 coding DNA: TGTGCCAGCAGCTCCCCGGTCGGTTCGTACAATGAGCAGTTCTTC. Amino acids: CASSSPVGSYNEQFF. This chain connects TRBV5-5 to TRBJ2-1; D unresolved. The CDR3 is 15 amino acids. V was cut by 3 bases and J by 4 bases, with 14 bases left in between. Per germline, CDR1 SGHKS and CDR2 YYEKEE (reference sequence).